This T cell receptor (beta chain) was documented in a study of blood T cell repertoires in COVID-19. Study-wide background: Both acute and convalescent COVID-19 samples were obtained from the United States, Italy and Spain. PBMCs, B-cell-depleted T cells, or T cells provided the cDNA or gDNA that made up the material.

The CDR3 spans 13 residues. CDR1 and CDR2 (germline): LNHDA, SQIVND (reference sequence). How the authors handled the data: Amplification from reference gene primers served as the basis for estimated nucleated cell counts. Sequencing was performed with immunoSEQ multiplex PCR; in TCRdb, only in-frame clones are kept and a portion is missing. Clonal size and the V and J genes are those of that table, whereas D and trimming came from the DNA. Of approximately 350,000 clones detected, about four fifths appear once; the ten largest clones hold approximately 3.1%. A note on this clone: An end of the junction does not agree with germline; a read error may underlie this.

Sequencing was performed on peripheral blood. The chain carries TRBV19 and TRBJ2-1; 12 nucleotides align to TRBD2. This TCR came from a man aged 25 to 45 with active or convalescent COVID-19. Here the CDR3 DNA reads TGTGTCAGTGGCGCTAGCGGGGGGGTGAGGCAGTTCTTC. Protein sequence: CVSGASGGVRQFF.